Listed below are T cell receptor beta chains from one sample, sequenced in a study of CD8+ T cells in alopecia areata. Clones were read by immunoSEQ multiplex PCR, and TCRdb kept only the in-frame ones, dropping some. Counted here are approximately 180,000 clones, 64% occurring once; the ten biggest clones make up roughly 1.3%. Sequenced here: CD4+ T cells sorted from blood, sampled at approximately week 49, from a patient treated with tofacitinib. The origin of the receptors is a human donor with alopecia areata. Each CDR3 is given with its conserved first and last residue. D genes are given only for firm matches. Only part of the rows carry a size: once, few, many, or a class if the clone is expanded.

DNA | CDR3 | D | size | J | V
TGTGCCAGCAGCTTACTCCGGACTAGCGGCGGCCCTAAAAAGCAGTATTTT | CASSLLRTSGGPKKQYF | TRBD2 | NA | TRBJ2-3 | TRBV11-2
TGTGCCAGCAGTGAGTCCAGGGAATCACCCCTCCACTTT | CASSESRESPLHF | NA | NA | TRBJ1-6 | TRBV6-1
TGCAGCGGGCGAGGTAACGTCAACACCGGGGAGCTGTTTTTT | CSGRGNVNTGELFF | NA | NA | TRBJ2-2 | TRBV29-1
TGTGCCTGGAGTGTACGGTGGGGAGATGGCTACACCTTC | CAWSVRWGDGYTF | NA | NA | TRBJ1-2 | TRBV30
TGTGCCAGCAGCTCGCCGGGACAGGGTGAACAGCCCCAGCATTTT | CASSSPGQGEQPQHF | TRBD1 | NA | TRBJ1-5 | TRBV7-9
TGTGCCAGCTCCACAAATATACAGGGAGGACAAGAGACCCAGTACTTC | CASSTNIQGGQETQYF | NA | NA | TRBJ2-5 | TRBV18
TGTGCCACCCAAGGGGGATACGAGCAGTACTTC | CATQGGYEQYF | NA | few | TRBJ2-7 | TRBV10-3
TGTGCTAGTGGTTTCGGACAGGGCATCTCTGGGGCCAACGTCCTGACTTTC | CASGFGQGISGANVLTF | TRBD1 | NA | TRBJ2-6 | TRBV12-5
TGTGCCAGCAGCTTAAGGGGGGGCGAGAAAAATACGCAGTATTTT | CASSLRGGEKNTQYF | NA | NA | TRBJ2-3 | TRBV7-9
TGTGCCAGCAGTCCTCACACCGGGGAGCTGTTTTTT | CASSPHTGELFF | NA | few | TRBJ2-2 | TRBV6-6
TGTGCCACCAGCAGAGATCTGGGGGGTGGCTACACCTTC | CATSRDLGGGYTF | NA | NA | TRBJ1-2 | TRBV15
TGCGCCAGCAGCCAAGATCTCCATGGCTACACCTTC | CASSQDLHGYTF | NA | few | TRBJ1-2 | TRBV4-3
TGCGCCAGCAGCCAAGGGCACAGTAGAACCGGGGAGCTGTTTTTT | CASSQGHSRTGELFF | NA | NA | TRBJ2-2 | TRBV4-3
TGCGCCAGCAGCCAAGTGACTAGCCTCTGGGGAGATACGCAGTATTTT | CASSQVTSLWGDTQYF | TRBD2 | NA | TRBJ2-3 | TRBV4-1
TGTGCCAGCAGCTTGGAAGCAAAGAATTCACCCCTCCACTTT | CASSLEAKNSPLHF | NA | NA | TRBJ1-6 | TRBV7-9
TGTGCCATCTCCGTGGCAGACGACAACACTGAAGCTTTCTTT | CAISVADDNTEAFF | NA | NA | TRBJ1-1 | TRBV10-3
TGCGCCAGCAGCCAAGATTTAAGCGGGGGAAACACAGATACGCAGTATTTT | CASSQDLSGGNTDTQYF | TRBD2 | NA | TRBJ2-3 | TRBV4-1
TGTGCCTGGTCTCCGGGACAGGGCAATCAGCCCCAGCATTTT | CAWSPGQGNQPQHF | TRBD1 | NA | TRBJ1-5 | TRBV30
TGTGCCAGCAGTGTATCGGGGAGCCCGTCTACGCAGTATTTT | CASSVSGSPSTQYF | NA | NA | TRBJ2-3 | TRBV2
TGTGCCAGCGGAACAGGGAGGGTAGAGACCCAGTACTTC | CASGTGRVETQYF | NA | NA | TRBJ2-5 | TRBV7-3
TGCGCCAGCAGCCAACCGGACAGGGAGCATGGCTACACCTTC | CASSQPDREHGYTF | TRBD1 | NA | TRBJ1-2 | TRBV4-1
TGTGCCTGGAGTGTAGGGGGGCGCGTGAACACTGAAGCTTTCTTT | CAWSVGGRVNTEAFF | NA | NA | TRBJ1-1 | TRBV30
TGTGCCAGCAGGAGGTCCGCGACTAGCTACGAGCAGTACTTC | CASRRSATSYEQYF | NA | NA | TRBJ2-7 | TRBV6-6
TGCAGCGTCGGGACGAACACTGAAGCTTTCTTT | CSVGTNTEAFF | NA | NA | TRBJ1-1 | TRBV29-1
TGCAGCACCTCCCACGGGGGGGCCAACGTCCTGACTTTC | CSTSHGGANVLTF | NA | NA | TRBJ2-6 | TRBV29-1
TGTGCCAGCAGCAAGACCATTTTTGACAGGGGCTATGGCTACACCTTC | CASSKTIFDRGYGYTF | TRBD1 | few | TRBJ1-2 | TRBV7-2
TGCGCCAGCAGCTTGGGAGGGACTAGCACAGATACGCAGTATTTT | CASSLGGTSTDTQYF | NA | NA | TRBJ2-3 | TRBV5-1
TGCGCCAGCAGCTTGGCAACCCGCAATGAGCAGTTCTTC | CASSLATRNEQFF | NA | NA | TRBJ2-1 | TRBV5-1
TGTGCCTGGTCCCCCCACTATGGCTACACCTTC | CAWSPHYGYTF | NA | once | TRBJ1-2 | TRBV30
TGTGCCAGCAGGGCAGGCGTCTCTGGAAACACCATATATTTT | CASRAGVSGNTIYF | NA | NA | TRBJ1-3 | TRBV6-5
TGTGCCAGCAGCTTAGTGAACGAGCAGTACTTC | CASSLVNEQYF | NA | NA | TRBJ2-7 | TRBV7-2
TGTGCCAGCACCACCAAGGACTCCTACGAGCAGTACTTC | CASTTKDSYEQYF | NA | NA | TRBJ2-7 | TRBV5-8
TGTGCCAGCTCACCCCGTACGGGGGGCAAGGATTCACCCCTCCACTTT | CASSPRTGGKDSPLHF | NA | NA | TRBJ1-6 | TRBV18
TGCGCCAGCTCCCCGGGGGCCGAAGAGACCCAGTACTTC | CASSPGAEETQYF | NA | NA | TRBJ2-5 | TRBV10-1
TGCAGCGTTTTCAAACCGATGAACACTGAAGCTTTCTTT | CSVFKPMNTEAFF | NA | NA | TRBJ1-1 | TRBV29-1
TGTGCCAGCAGCCTTGGCAGGGTCATGAACACTGAAGCTTTCTTT | CASSLGRVMNTEAFF | NA | NA | TRBJ1-1 | TRBV27
TGCAGCGGAACTCTGAACACTGAAGCTTTCTTT | CSGTLNTEAFF | NA | NA | TRBJ1-1 | TRBV29-1
TGTGCCTGGAGGATACAGGGTTGGGCAGATACGCAGTATTTT | CAWRIQGWADTQYF | NA | NA | TRBJ2-3 | TRBV30
TGTGCCAGCAGCTTAGGGACTAGGTACAATGAGCAGTTCTTC | CASSLGTRYNEQFF | TRBD2 | NA | TRBJ2-1 | TRBV7-6
TGTGCCAGCAAAGCGACAGGGAACAATCAGCCCCAGCATTTT | CASKATGNNQPQHF | TRBD1 | NA | TRBJ1-5 | TRBV6-1
TGTGCCAGCAGTGCCAGGAATTCACCCCTCCACTTT | CASSARNSPLHF | NA | NA | TRBJ1-6 | TRBV2
TGCCCTAGGGGCGGGACGACAAGGGATGAGCAGTTCTTC | CPRGGTTRDEQFF | NA | once | TRBJ2-1 | TRBV29-1
TGTGCCAGCAGCTTAAGCCTTGGAACCTACGAGCAGTACTTC | CASSLSLGTYEQYF | NA | once | TRBJ2-7 | TRBV5-6